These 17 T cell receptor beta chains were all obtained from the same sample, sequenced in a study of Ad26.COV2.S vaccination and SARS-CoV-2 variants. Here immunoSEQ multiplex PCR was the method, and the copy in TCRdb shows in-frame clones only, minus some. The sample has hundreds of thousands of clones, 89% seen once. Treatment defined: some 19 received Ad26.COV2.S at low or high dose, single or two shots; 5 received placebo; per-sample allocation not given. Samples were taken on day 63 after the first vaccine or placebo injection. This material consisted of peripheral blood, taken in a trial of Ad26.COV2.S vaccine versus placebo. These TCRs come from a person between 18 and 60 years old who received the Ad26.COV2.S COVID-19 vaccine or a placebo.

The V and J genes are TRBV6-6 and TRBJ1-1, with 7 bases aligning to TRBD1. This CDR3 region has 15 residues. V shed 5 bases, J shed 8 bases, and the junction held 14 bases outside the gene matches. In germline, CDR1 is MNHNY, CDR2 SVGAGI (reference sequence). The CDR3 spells CASSHPTTGRTEAFF. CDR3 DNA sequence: TGTGCCAGCAGTCACCCGACGACAGGGCGGACGGAAGCTTTCTTT.

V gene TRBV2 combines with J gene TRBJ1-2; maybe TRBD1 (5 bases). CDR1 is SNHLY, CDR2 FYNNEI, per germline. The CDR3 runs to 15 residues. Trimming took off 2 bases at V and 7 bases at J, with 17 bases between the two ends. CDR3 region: CASSERRQGVSGYTF. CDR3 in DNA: TGTGCCAGCAGTGAAAGGCGGCAGGGAGTGAGTGGCTACACCTTC.

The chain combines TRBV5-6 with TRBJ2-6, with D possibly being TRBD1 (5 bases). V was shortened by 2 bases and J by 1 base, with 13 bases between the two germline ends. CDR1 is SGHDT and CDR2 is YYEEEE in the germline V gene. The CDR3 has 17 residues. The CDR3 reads CASSLQVTLSGANVLTF. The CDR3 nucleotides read TGTGCCAGCAGCTTACAGGTGACCCTTTCTGGGGCCAACGTCCTGACTTTC.

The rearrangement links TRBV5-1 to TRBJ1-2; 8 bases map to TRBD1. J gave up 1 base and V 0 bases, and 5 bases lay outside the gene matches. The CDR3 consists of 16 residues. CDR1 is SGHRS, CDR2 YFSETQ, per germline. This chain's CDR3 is CASSLAWDRLNYGYTF. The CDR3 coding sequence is TGCGCCAGCAGCTTGGCCTGGGACAGGCTTAACTATGGCTACACCTTC.

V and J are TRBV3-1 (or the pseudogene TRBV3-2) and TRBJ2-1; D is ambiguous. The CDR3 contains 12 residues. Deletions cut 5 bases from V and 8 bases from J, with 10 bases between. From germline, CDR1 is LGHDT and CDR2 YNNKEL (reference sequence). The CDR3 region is CASSYGWDEQFF. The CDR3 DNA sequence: TGTGCCAGCAGCTATGGATGGGATGAGCAGTTCTTC.

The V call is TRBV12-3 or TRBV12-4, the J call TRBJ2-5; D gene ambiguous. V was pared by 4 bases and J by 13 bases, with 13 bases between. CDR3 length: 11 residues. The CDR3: CASSSSPIMYF. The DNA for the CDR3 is TGTGCCAGCAGTTCTTCCCCTATTATGTACTTC.

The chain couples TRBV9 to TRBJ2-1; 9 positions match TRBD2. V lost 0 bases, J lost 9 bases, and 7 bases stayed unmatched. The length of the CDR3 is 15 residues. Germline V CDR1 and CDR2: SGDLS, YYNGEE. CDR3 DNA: TGTGCCAGCAGCGTAGGCGGGGGGGCCCCTCGTGAGCAGTTCTTC. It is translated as CASSVGGGAPREQFF.

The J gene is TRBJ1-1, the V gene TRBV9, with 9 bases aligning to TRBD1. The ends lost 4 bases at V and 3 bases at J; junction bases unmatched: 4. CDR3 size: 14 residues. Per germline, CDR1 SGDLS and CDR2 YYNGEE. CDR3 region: CASSSDRGHTEAFF. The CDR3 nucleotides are TGTGCCAGCAGCTCGGACAGGGGTCACACTGAAGCTTTCTTT. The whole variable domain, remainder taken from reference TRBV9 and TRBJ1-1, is DSGVTQTPKHLITATGQRVTLRCSPRSGDLSVYWYQQSLDQGLQFLIQYYNGEERAKGNILERFSAQQFPDLHSELNLSSLELGDSALYFCASSSDRGHTEAFFGQGTRLTVV.

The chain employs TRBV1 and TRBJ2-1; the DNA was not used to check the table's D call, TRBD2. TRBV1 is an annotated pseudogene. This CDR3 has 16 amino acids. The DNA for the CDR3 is TGCACCAGCAGCCAAGGGGGACTAGCGGGAGACATTGAGCAGTTCTTC. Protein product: CTSSQGGLAGDIEQFF.

As DNA, the CDR3 is TGCGCCAGCAGCCCCCGTGGGGTGGAAGGCTACACCTTC. Translated, it gives CASSPRGVEGYTF. The rearrangement joins TRBV5-1 to TRBJ1-2; D is uncertain. The CDR3 loop spans 13 amino acids. The germline V gene encodes CDR1 SGHRS and CDR2 YFSETQ. Trimming stripped 4 bases from V and 8 bases from J, with 15 bases between.

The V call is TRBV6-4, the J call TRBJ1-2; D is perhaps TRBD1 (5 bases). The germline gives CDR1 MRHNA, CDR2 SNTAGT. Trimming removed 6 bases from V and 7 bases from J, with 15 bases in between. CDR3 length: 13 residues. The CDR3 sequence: CASRDGTRSGYTF. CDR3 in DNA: TGTGCCAGCAGAGATGGGACTAGGAGTGGCTACACCTTC.

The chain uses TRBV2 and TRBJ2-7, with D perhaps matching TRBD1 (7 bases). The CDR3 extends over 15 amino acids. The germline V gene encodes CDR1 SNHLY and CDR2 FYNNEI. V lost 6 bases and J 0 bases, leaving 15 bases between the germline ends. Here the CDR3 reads CASRPAGQSSYEQYV. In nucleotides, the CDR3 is TGTGCCAGCAGACCCGCGGGACAGAGCTCCTACGAGCAGTACGTC.

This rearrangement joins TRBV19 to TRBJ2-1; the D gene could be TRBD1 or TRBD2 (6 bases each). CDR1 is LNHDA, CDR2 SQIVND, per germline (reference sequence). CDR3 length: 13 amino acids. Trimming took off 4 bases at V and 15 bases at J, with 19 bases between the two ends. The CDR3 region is CASSTAGHAKPFF. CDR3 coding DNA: TGTGCCAGTAGTACTGCGGGACACGCGAAGCCGTTCTTC.

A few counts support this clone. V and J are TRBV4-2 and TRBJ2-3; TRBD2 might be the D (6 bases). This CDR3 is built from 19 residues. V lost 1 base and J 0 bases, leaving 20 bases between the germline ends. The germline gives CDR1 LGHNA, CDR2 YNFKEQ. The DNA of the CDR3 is TGTGCCAGCAGCCAAGTTTGGGGTAGAGCGGGTAAAAGCACAGATACGCAGTATTTT. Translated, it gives CASSQVWGRAGKSTDTQYF.

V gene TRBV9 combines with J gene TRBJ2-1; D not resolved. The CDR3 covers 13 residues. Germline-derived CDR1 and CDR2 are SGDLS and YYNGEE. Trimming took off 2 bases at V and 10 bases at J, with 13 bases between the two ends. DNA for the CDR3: TGTGCCAGCAGCGTTGCCCTAAGGTCGGAGCAGTTCTTC. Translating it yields CASSVALRSEQFF.

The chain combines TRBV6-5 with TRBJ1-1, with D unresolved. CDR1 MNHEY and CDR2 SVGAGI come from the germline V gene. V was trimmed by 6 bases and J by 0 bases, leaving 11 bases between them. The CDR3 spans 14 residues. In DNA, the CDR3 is TGTGCCAGCAGGCAGCAGCGCATGAACACTGAAGCTTTCTTT. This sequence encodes CASRQQRMNTEAFF.

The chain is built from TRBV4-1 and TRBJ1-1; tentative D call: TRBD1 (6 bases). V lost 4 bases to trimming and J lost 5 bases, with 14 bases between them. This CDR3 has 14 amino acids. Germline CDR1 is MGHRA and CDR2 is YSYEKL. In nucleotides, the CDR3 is TGCGCCAGCAGCCTCAGGGGTGGGGAAACTGAAGCTTTCTTT. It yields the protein CASSLRGGETEAFF.